This T cell receptor (beta chain) was documented in a study of shared clonotypes between healthy human individuals. The overall study: Sampling drew on donors who were a couple of women and a few men aged 18 to 49.

The study, taken as a whole, reports: A reduction in generation probabilities was seen for non-shared clonotypes relative to those shared by all four donors.

All of the donors resided in Nashville, Tennessee, and each was a Caucasian adult. Method: immunoSEQ multiplex PCR; TCRdb's copy keeps in-frame clones and lacks some. The sample shows about 2.4 million clones, around 90% of them seen only once. As for this clone: The target antigen is unknown.

V was clipped by 0 bases and J by 0 bases, with 12 bases between them. The CDR3 sequence is 17 residues long. Germline CDR1 reads SGHNT; CDR2 reads YYREEE (reference sequence). The sequence came from a man between 18 and 35 years old in good health. Material for sequencing was naive CD4+ T cells sorted from blood. Specified subset: CD45RA+ positively selected. The chain is built from TRBV5-4 and TRBJ1-4; D perhaps matches TRBD1 (6 bases). The CDR3 DNA follows: TGTGCCAGCAGCTTGGTCCCGACAGGTGCAACTAATGAAAAACTGTTTTTT. Protein: CASSLVPTGATNEKLFF.